Following are 23 T cell receptor beta chains from one sample sequenced in a study of blood T cells in healthy people across ages. It was with a sample-barcoded 5' primer and a J-beta primer mix that a second PCR of roughly 7 to 12 cycles was run. Using its own MiXCR run on the 5' RACE reads, TCRdb lists one record per CDR3 protein. The sample includes approximately 490,000 distinct CDR3 sequences, approximately 25% of them seen just once. These data are also associated with another study on T cells of mothers and their children.

Material: blood. The source is a boy aged 5-17 years in good health.

This clonotype came up a few times. V and J are TRBV2 and TRBJ1-6; D possibly corresponds to TRBD1 (6 bases). From germline, CDR1 is SNHLY and CDR2 FYNNEI. The CDR3 loop spans 15 amino acids. Trimming removed 8 bases at V and 9 bases at J, with 20 bases between. The CDR3 is CASGRDPQGTSPLHF. The CDR3 region has the DNA TGTGCCAGCGGCCGGGATCCCCAGGGGACTTCACCCCTCCACTTT.

This clonotype was counted many times. The chain carries TRBV20-1 and TRBJ2-6, with D perhaps assigned TRBD1 or TRBD2 (5 bases each). V lost 6 bases and J lost 0, with 21 bases in between. CDR3 length: 18 residues. CDR1 is DFQATT, CDR2 SNEGSKA, per germline (reference sequence). The CDR3 region has the DNA TGCAGTGCCCCCCCCACCGGGACGCTCTACTCTGGGGCCAACGTCCTGACTTTC. It encodes CSAPPTGTLYSGANVLTF.

The CDR3 DNA reads as TGTGCCAGCAGTACATCGGGGACTAGCGGCTACAATGAGCAGTTCTTC. This gives the protein CASSTSGTSGYNEQFF. This chain links TRBV6-1 with TRBJ2-1; 11 bases are shared with TRBD2. The CDR3 contains 16 residues. The V gene's germline CDR1 is MNHNS and CDR2 SASEGT. The trim removed 5 bases at V and 3 bases at J, leaving 6 bases unmatched.

This chain links TRBV20-1 with TRBJ2-1, with 8 bases aligning to TRBD2. With V trimmed by 0 bases and J by 1 base, 11 bases remained unmatched. The V gene's germline CDR1 is DFQATT and CDR2 SNEGSKA (reference sequence). The CDR3 covers 18 residues. CDR3 nucleotides: TGCAGTGCTAGAGATAACTGGGCGGGGGGTACGTCCTACAATGAGCAGTTCTTC. This encodes CSARDNWAGGTSYNEQFF.

This clonotype occurred a few times. V is TRBV5-1 and J is TRBJ2-5; D is uncertain. The germline gives CDR1 SGHRS, CDR2 YFSETQ. V lost 9 bases and J 5 bases, leaving 11 bases between the germline ends. CDR3 size: 11 residues. This CDR3 is CAKLLSETQYF. The CDR3 DNA sequence: TGCGCCAAATTACTCTCGGAGACCCAGTACTTC. The complete variable domain, with remaining parts taken from reference TRBV5-1 and TRBJ2-5, reads KAGVTQTPRYLIKTRGQQVTLSCSPISGHRSVSWYQQTPGQGLQFLFEYFSETQRNKGNFPGRFSGRQFSNSRSEMNVSTLELGDSALYLCAKLLSETQYFGPGTRLLVL.

This clonotype was detected ten times or more. The chain employs TRBV6-6 and TRBJ1-1; no clear D gene. From germline, CDR1 is MNHNY and CDR2 SVGAGI (reference sequence). Trimming shortened V by 0 bases and J by 3 bases, and 11 bases separated the two germline ends. This CDR3 is built from 15 residues. CDR3 in DNA: TGTGCCAGCAGTTACTCGGGGAGTTCGGACACTGAAGCTTTCTTT. Translating gives CASSYSGSSDTEAFF.

This clonotype was counted once. The V and J genes are TRBV5-1 and TRBJ2-5; D unclear. The V and J ends lost 0 bases and 4 bases respectively, with 13 bases between them. This CDR3 is 15 amino acids long. Per germline, CDR1 SGHRS and CDR2 YFSETQ. In DNA form, the CDR3 reads TGCGCCAGCAGCTTGGCCGGGTTCAAGCGAGAGACCCAGTACTTC. Protein product: CASSLAGFKRETQYF.

This clonotype was counted a few times. The CDR3, as DNA: TGTGCCACCAAGGGGACTTACAATGAGCAGTTCTTC. Its translation is CATKGTYNEQFF. The chain is built from TRBV27 and TRBJ2-1, with D tentatively TRBD2 (6 bases). Germline CDR1 and CDR2: MNHEY and SMNVEV (reference sequence). Trimming removed 10 bases from V and 4 bases from J, with 11 bases in between. This CDR3 region has 12 residues.

The chain is built from TRBV27 and TRBJ2-3; tentative D call: TRBD1 (5 bases). Germline assignment: CDR1 MNHEY and CDR2 SMNVEV (reference sequence). The CDR3 has 17 residues. The V end lost 5 bases, the J end lost 2 bases, and 20 bases lay between the germline ends. CDR3 sequence reads: CASSPQPSGSLTDTQYF. The CDR3 bases are TGTGCCAGCAGTCCCCAACCGTCAGGGTCCCTCACAGATACGCAGTATTTT.

Only a few counts were recorded for this clonotype. This rearrangement joins TRBV7-2 to TRBJ1-1; the match to TRBD1 covers 7 bases. This CDR3 spans 16 amino acids. CDR1 SGHTA and CDR2 FQGNSA come from the germline V gene. Germline trimming cut 5 bases from V and 3 bases from J; bases unmatched to any gene: 12. CDR3 residues: CASSLGPQGTYTEAFF. For the CDR3, the DNA is TGTGCCAGCAGCCTAGGCCCACAGGGGACCTACACTGAAGCTTTCTTT.

V gene TRBV7-6 combines with J gene TRBJ2-3; the D call may be TRBD1 or TRBD2 (5 bases each). The CDR3 sequence is 15 residues long. V lost 5 bases to trimming and J lost 2 bases, with 14 bases between them. Looked up from germline, CDR1 is SGHVS and CDR2 is FNYEAQ. CDR3 amino acids: CASSQRGWDTDTQYF. Here the CDR3 DNA reads TGTGCCAGCAGCCAGAGGGGTTGGGACACAGATACGCAGTATTTT.

The rearrangement links TRBV5-5 to TRBJ1-2; TRBD1 matches at 10 bases. This CDR3 contains 16 residues. Unmatched junction bases numbered 13, after V lost 6 bases and J lost 5 bases. The germline gives CDR1 SGHKS, CDR2 YYEKEE (reference sequence). The CDR3 loop is CASTGDWDRGKYGYTF. Here the CDR3 DNA reads TGTGCCAGCACAGGGGATTGGGACAGGGGAAAATATGGCTACACCTTC.

The chain has TRBV2 and TRBJ2-3; D might be TRBD2 (6 bases). Trimming left V 4 bases short and J 1 base short, with 15 bases between. Germline V lookup: CDR1 SNHLY, CDR2 FYNNEI. The CDR3 length is 16 residues. The CDR3 protein is CASSVFGASGTDTQYF. In nucleotides, the CDR3 is TGTGCCAGCAGTGTCTTTGGGGCTAGCGGCACAGATACGCAGTATTTT.

CDR3 bases: TGTGCCAGTACTCAGAGAGCGGGATACAATGAGCAGTTCTTC. Translated: CASTQRAGYNEQFF. This chain links TRBV19 with TRBJ2-5, with 7 bases fitting TRBD2. The end of the DNA fits TRBJ2-1 better, so the J call may be wrong. The CDR3 spans 14 residues. Looked up from germline, CDR1 is LNHDA and CDR2 is SQIVND (reference sequence).

This chain connects TRBV20-1 to TRBJ2-3, with 7 bases aligning to TRBD1. V shed 4 bases and J 1 base; nucleotides not matched to a gene: 2. From germline, CDR1 is DFQATT and CDR2 SNEGSKA (reference sequence). The CDR3 runs 13 residues. The DNA for the CDR3 is TGCAGTGCTAAAGGACAGGGCACAGATACGCAGTATTTT. Translation gives CSAKGQGTDTQYF.

The chain joins TRBV5-8 to TRBJ2-3; D might be TRBD2 (5 bases). The germline V and J ends were trimmed by 0 bases and 2 bases, with 19 bases remaining between them. The CDR3 runs to 18 residues. In germline, CDR1 is SGHTS, CDR2 YDEGEE. As DNA, the CDR3 is TGTGCCAGCAGCTTGGGACGGGGTCTAGAGACGGTCACAGATACGCAGTATTTT. Its translation is CASSLGRGLETVTDTQYF.

The chain uses TRBV10-3 and TRBJ2-7; 12 nucleotides match TRBD1. Germline V gives CDR1 ENHRY, CDR2 SYGVKD. V lost 3 bases and J lost 6; bases outside the gene matches: 6. The CDR3 is made up of 15 amino acids. CDR3 sequence: CAISEAGDRGLEQYF. DNA for the CDR3: TGTGCCATCAGTGAAGCCGGGGACAGGGGGCTCGAGCAGTACTTC.

The gene calls are TRBV6-5 and TRBJ2-5, with D perhaps assigned TRBD1 or TRBD2 (5 bases each). The J call may be mistaken, given a closer DNA end match to TRBJ2-7. CDR1 is MNHEY and CDR2 is SVGAGI in the germline V gene. The CDR3 runs to 12 residues. The CDR3 nucleotides read TGTGCCAGCAGTTACAACGGGGCCGAGCAGTACTTC. Encoded protein: CASSYNGAEQYF.

This clonotype turned up a few times. One end of the junction is discordant with germline, which a read error may explain. The J gene is TRBJ1-1, the V gene TRBV3-1; 7 bases match TRBD1. Germline lookup yields CDR1 LGHDT and CDR2 YNNKEL (reference sequence). The CDR3 consists of 14 residues. The CDR3 here is CASSQDIQGDEAFF. The CDR3 DNA reads as TGTGCCAGCAGTCAAGATATCCAGGGGGATGAAGCTTTCTTT. Combining the CDR3 with reference TRBV3-1 and TRBJ1-1 gives the whole variable domain DTAVSQTPKYLVTQMGNDKSIKCEQNLGHDTMYWYKQDSKKFLKIMFSYNNKELIINETVPNRFSPKSPDKAHLNLHINSLELGDSAVYFCASSQDIQGDEAFFGQGTRLTVV.

As concerns this clonotype: The junction departs from germline at one end; a sequencing error may be responsible. The chain uses TRBV24-1 and TRBJ1-2; tentatively, D is TRBD1 (5 bases). CDR3 size: 12 residues. CDR1 and CDR2 (germline): KGHDR, SFDVKD. This chain's CDR3 is CATSHGDYGHTF. For the CDR3, the DNA is TGTGCCACCAGTCATGGGGACTATGGCCACACCTTC.

This clonotype was counted between two and nine times. The J gene is TRBJ1-4, the V gene TRBV7-2, with D perhaps TRBD1 (6 bases). The germline V gene encodes CDR1 SGHTA and CDR2 FQGNSA. V was clipped by 1 base and J by 0 bases, with 15 bases between them. The CDR3 loop spans 18 amino acids. The CDR3 DNA follows: TGTGCCAGCAGCTTAGTGGCAGGGGATAGGGCAACTAATGAAAAACTGTTTTTT. Translation: CASSLVAGDRATNEKLFF.

This chain links TRBV12-3 or TRBV12-4 with TRBJ2-1; tentatively, D is TRBD2 (5 bases). This CDR3 spans 12 amino acids. Trimming stripped 2 bases from V and 9 bases from J, with 8 bases between. CDR3 in DNA: TGTGCCAGCAGTTTACGGGGATTTGAGCAGTTCTTC. Its translation: CASSLRGFEQFF.

This clonotype was detected only a few times. The chain links TRBV29-1 to TRBJ2-1; D might be TRBD1 (6 bases). The germline V and J ends were trimmed by 7 bases and 3 bases, with 19 bases remaining between them. This CDR3 is built from 15 residues. From germline, CDR1 is SQVTM and CDR2 ANQGSEA. CDR3 in DNA: TGCAGCGGAACAGAAACAGGGTCACTCTACAATGAGCAGTTCTTC. Its protein product is CSGTETGSLYNEQFF.